The 22 T cell receptor beta chains listed next were all sequenced from one sample in a study of blood T cells in healthy people across ages. Primed by a sample-barcoded 5' primer and a J-beta primer mix, a second PCR proceeded for 7 to 11 cycles. TCRdb recomputed calls from the 5' RACE reads with MiXCR, one row per CDR3 protein. The data show over 1,300,000 distinct CDR3 sequences, with roughly 64% seen just once and about 6.3% held by the top ten. The source material was blood. All receptors come from a man between 18 and 29 years old in good health.

The V call is TRBV14, the J call TRBJ1-4; 7 bases line up with TRBD1. Germline V CDR1 and CDR2: SGHDN, FVKESK. The V gene end was trimmed by 1 base and the J gene end by 0 bases; junction bases not matched to a gene: 5. The CDR3 runs 17 residues. The CDR3 DNA is TGTGCCAGCAGCCAAGGCCCCGGGACAGCAACTAATGAAAAACTGTTTTTT. Amino acids: CASSQGPGTATNEKLFF.

This clonotype has a handful of counts. This chain links TRBV7-9 with TRBJ2-3; TRBD1 matches at 9 bases. Germline V lookup: CDR1 SEHNR, CDR2 FQNEAQ (reference sequence). The CDR3 is made up of 16 amino acids. J lost 4 bases, V lost 5 bases, and 10 bases had no gene match. The CDR3 DNA reads TGTGCCAGCAGCCCCGCGGGACAGGGAACGCCAGATACGCAGTATTTT. The encoded protein is CASSPAGQGTPDTQYF. Supplemented by reference TRBV7-9 and TRBJ2-3, the full variable domain reads DTGVSQNPRHKITKRGQNVTFRCDPISEHNRLYWYRQTLGQGPEFLTYFQNEAQLEKSRLLSDRFSAERPKGSFSTLEIQRTEQGDSAMYLCASSPAGQGTPDTQYFGPGTRLTVL.

This clonotype was observed a single time. The chain employs TRBV6-5 and TRBJ1-1; weak D call: TRBD1 (5 bases). The CDR3 spans 16 residues. Trimming pared 6 bases from V and 0 bases from J, leaving 17 bases between. CDR1 MNHEY and CDR2 SVGAGI come from the germline V gene. The CDR3 DNA reads TGTGCCAGCAGCCGTGAACCAGGGCTCTTGAACACTGAAGCTTTCTTT. Its protein is CASSREPGLLNTEAFF.

The J gene is TRBJ2-3, the V gene TRBV4-3, with 9 bases fitting TRBD1. The V and J ends lost 0 bases and 11 bases, in that order; junction bases with no gene match: 15. Germline V gives CDR1 LGHNA, CDR2 YSLEER. The CDR3 covers 17 residues. CDR3 sequence reads: CASSQDSTGGPYNEQYF. CDR3 nucleotides: TGCGCCAGCAGCCAAGACTCTACAGGGGGCCCCTACAATGAGCAGTATTTT.

This clonotype has just a few counts. CDR3 loop: CASSLDPGVDFAYEQYF. DNA for the CDR3: TGCGCCAGCAGCTTGGACCCCGGCGTGGATTTCGCCTACGAGCAGTACTTC. The chain couples TRBV5-1 to TRBJ2-7; D is undetermined. The CDR3 totals 17 residues. The germline V gene encodes CDR1 SGHRS and CDR2 YFSETQ. With 0 bases removed from V and 2 bases from J, the gap between germline ends came to 18 bases.

This chain uses TRBV4-3 with TRBJ1-1, with D possibly matching TRBD1 (5 bases). The V gene's germline CDR1 is LGHNA and CDR2 YSLEER. CDR3 length: 13 amino acids. V was trimmed by 0 bases and J by 6 bases, leaving 8 bases between them. The CDR3, as DNA: TGCGCCAGCAGCCAAGACTGGGGGGCTGAAGCTTTCTTT. As protein: CASSQDWGAEAFF.

The gene calls are TRBV6-6 and TRBJ1-5, with D possibly TRBD1 on 5 matching bases. V was clipped by 7 bases and J by 0 bases, with 13 bases between them. Germline V CDR1 and CDR2: MNHNY, SVGAGI (reference sequence). This CDR3 region has 15 residues. CDR3 protein: CASIKGYYSNQPQHF. The CDR3 coding sequence is TGTGCCAGCATTAAGGGGTATTATAGCAATCAGCCCCAGCATTTT.

This clonotype turned up a few times. The V and J genes are TRBV28 and TRBJ1-4; 10 bases are a match to TRBD1. Trimming removed 3 bases from V and 7 bases from J; junction bases left unmatched: 2. Germline V gives CDR1 MDHEN, CDR2 SYDVKM. The CDR3 has 14 amino acids. The CDR3 DNA reads as TGTGCCAGCAGTTTTGGGGACAGGGGTGAAAAACTGTTTTTT. Translated: CASSFGDRGEKLFF.

V gene TRBV20-1 combines with J gene TRBJ2-7; 8 bases agree with TRBD1. Trimming at V came to 5 bases and at J to 3 bases, leaving 9 bases not matched to a gene. This CDR3 is built from 14 residues. Per germline, CDR1 DFQATT and CDR2 SNEGSKA (reference sequence). The CDR3 DNA follows: TGCAGTGCTGAAGGACAGGGAGCGAGCTACGAGCAGTACTTC. Translation gives CSAEGQGASYEQYF.

The V and J genes are TRBV28 and TRBJ2-5; perhaps TRBD2 as D (5 bases). Germline CDR1 and CDR2: MDHEN and SYDVKM. The CDR3 runs 13 residues. Trimming took off 1 base at V and 4 bases at J, with 7 bases between the two ends. The CDR3 here is CASSLYSGETQYF. In DNA form, the CDR3 reads TGTGCCAGCAGTTTATACAGCGGAGAGACCCAGTACTTC.

CDR3 residues: CASSSGTGVNQPQHF. The CDR3 coding sequence is TGTGCCAGCAGTTCCGGGACAGGGGTCAATCAGCCCCAGCATTTT. The V call is TRBV27, the J call TRBJ1-5; 10 positions match TRBD1. The V gene's germline CDR1 is MNHEY and CDR2 SMNVEV (reference sequence). The CDR3 runs 15 residues. V lost 4 bases, J lost 3 bases, and 3 bases stayed unmatched.

This rearrangement joins TRBV10-2 to TRBJ1-1, with D possibly being TRBD1 (6 bases). Germline CDR1 reads WSHSY; CDR2 reads SAAADI. V lost 10 bases and J lost 1, with 13 bases in between. This CDR3 spans 13 amino acids. DNA of the CDR3: TGCGCCACCCAAAGGGGGGGGAACACTGAAGCTTTCTTT. Its protein is CATQRGGNTEAFF.

The gene calls are TRBV4-1 and TRBJ2-2; TRBD1 agrees at 8 bases. Germline V gene lookup returns CDR1 MGHRA and CDR2 YSYEKL. This CDR3 has 15 residues. V lost 1 base and J lost 2; bases outside the gene matches: 0. The CDR3 loop reads CASSQAGGNTGELFF. The CDR3 coding sequence is TGCGCCAGCAGCCAAGCAGGGGGCAACACCGGGGAGCTGTTTTTT.

The genes are TRBV5-6 and TRBJ1-1; D is undetermined. The CDR3 spans 13 residues. With 6 bases removed from V and 8 bases from J, the gap between germline ends came to 17 bases. Germline values: CDR1 SGHDT, CDR2 YYEEEE. Here the CDR3 DNA reads TGTGCCAGCACCTGGGCGGCCCAGTCCGAAGCTTTCTTT. The encoded protein is CASTWAAQSEAFF.

This chain links TRBV12-3 or TRBV12-4 with TRBJ2-6; no definite D call. CDR3 length equals 18 residues. V was trimmed by 3 bases and J by 3 bases, leaving 18 bases between them. CDR3 sequence: CASSLAGSPPHGANVLTF. CDR3 DNA sequence: TGTGCCAGCAGTTTGGCCGGAAGTCCTCCCCATGGGGCCAACGTCCTGACTTTC.

This chain joins TRBV7-9 and TRBJ2-7, with 7 positions matching TRBD2. The J call may be incorrect, as the DNA end agrees better with TRBJ2-5. This CDR3 comprises 14 residues. Looked up from germline, CDR1 is SEHNR and CDR2 is FQNEAQ (reference sequence). CDR3 in amino acids: CASSALAAGETQYF. The DNA of the CDR3 is TGTGCCAGCAGCGCTCTAGCAGCGGGGGAGACCCAGTACTTC.

The J gene is TRBJ2-3, the V gene TRBV7-2; D unclear. The CDR3 is made up of 13 amino acids. V gave up 2 bases and J gave up 6 bases, with 9 bases separating them. Germline CDR1 reads SGHTA; CDR2 reads FQGNSA. The DNA for the CDR3 is TGTGCCAGCAGCTTATACATCCTCGATACGCAGTATTTT. This translates into CASSLYILDTQYF.

The genes are TRBV4-2 and TRBJ2-7; weak D call: TRBD1 (5 bases). Trimming cost V 0 bases and J 4 bases, with 16 bases left between them. Germline CDR1 is LGHNA and CDR2 is YNFKEQ. The CDR3 is made up of 16 amino acids. The CDR3 nucleotides are TGTGCCAGCAGCCAAGATGTGGCTGACAGTGAGTACGAGCAGTACTTC. The encoded protein is CASSQDVADSEYEQYF.

This clonotype has a single count. CDR3 in amino acids: CASSGQPTYEQYF. The CDR3 bases are TGTGCCAGCTCGGGGCAACCAACCTACGAGCAGTACTTC. The rearrangement uses TRBV18 and TRBJ2-5, with a weak D call TRBD1 (5 bases). The J call may be incorrect, as the DNA end agrees better with TRBJ2-7. CDR1 and CDR2 from the germline V gene are KGHSH and LQKENI. CDR3 length: 13 amino acids.

The chain is built from TRBV29-1 and TRBJ2-3, with D maybe TRBD2 (5 bases). This CDR3 spans 13 amino acids. Germline-derived CDR1 and CDR2 are SQVTM and ANQGSEA. Trimming pared 4 bases from V and 3 bases from J, leaving 11 bases between. The CDR3 is CSVGGGETDTQYF. CDR3 DNA sequence: TGCAGCGTTGGGGGTGGGGAGACAGATACGCAGTATTTT.

A few counts support this clonotype. The rearrangement links TRBV6-6 to TRBJ2-5, with D possibly matching TRBD2 (6 bases). The CDR3 is made up of 14 amino acids. In germline, CDR1 is MNHNY, CDR2 SVGAGI (reference sequence). Trimming took off 2 bases at V and 3 bases at J, with 10 bases between the two ends. DNA for the CDR3: TGTGCCAGCAGTTACCGGTGGGGGGAAGAGACCCAGTACTTC. Translating gives CASSYRWGEETQYF.

This clonotype was picked up one time. A much larger clone differs from this one at a single base, so this may be a read error. V is TRBV7-2 and J is TRBJ2-3; 8 bases match TRBD2. Trimming removed 3 bases from V and 4 bases from J; junction bases left unmatched: 3. This CDR3 spans 14 amino acids. Germline V gene data show CDR1 as SGHTA and CDR2 as FQGNSA. CDR3 coding DNA: TGTGCCAGCAGCTTTCCGGGGGGGGCAGATACGCAGTATTTT. Residues: CASSFPGGADTQYF. Together with reference TRBV7-2 and TRBJ2-3, the CDR3 gives the full variable domain: GAGVSQSPSNKVTEKGKDVELRCDPISGHTALYWYRQSLGQGLEFLIYFQGNSAPDKSGLPSDRFSAERTGGSVSTLTIQRTQQEDSAVYLCASSFPGGADTQYFGPGTRLTVL.